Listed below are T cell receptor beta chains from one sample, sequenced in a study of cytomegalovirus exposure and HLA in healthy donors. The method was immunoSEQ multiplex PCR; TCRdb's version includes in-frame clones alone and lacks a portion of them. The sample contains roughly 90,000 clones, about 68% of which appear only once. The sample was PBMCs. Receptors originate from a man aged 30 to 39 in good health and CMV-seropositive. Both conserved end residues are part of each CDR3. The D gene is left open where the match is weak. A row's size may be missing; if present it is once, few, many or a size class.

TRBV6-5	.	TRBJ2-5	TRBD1	TGTGCCAGCAGTAAAAACAGGGGGGAAGAGACCCAGTACTTC	CASSKNRGEETQYF
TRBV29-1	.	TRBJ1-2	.	TGCAGCGTTGAAGATCAAGGGGCTTCCTATGGCTACACCTTC	CSVEDQGASYGYTF
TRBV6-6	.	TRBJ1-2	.	TGTGCCAGCAGGAGGGAAGACTATGGCTACACCTTC	CASRREDYGYTF
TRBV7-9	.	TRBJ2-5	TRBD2	TGTGCCAGCAGCTTGGCGGGAGGATTGGAGACCCAGTACTTC	CASSLAGGLETQYF
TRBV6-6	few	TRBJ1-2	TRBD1	TGTGCCAGCAGCCGAACCACCGGGACAGTCTATGGCTACACCTTC	CASSRTTGTVYGYTF
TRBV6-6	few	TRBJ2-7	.	TGTGCCAGCAGCCCGGGAGTAGCATACGAGCAGTACTTC	CASSPGVAYEQYF
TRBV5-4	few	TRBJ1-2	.	TGTGCCAGCAGCTCGGGGATTCCTGCTTCCGACTACACCTTC	CASSSGIPASDYTF
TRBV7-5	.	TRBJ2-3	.	TGTGCCAGAAGCTCCCTAGTAAATACGCAGTATTTT	CARSSLVNTQYF
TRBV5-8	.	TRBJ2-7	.	TGTGCCAGCAGCTTGGCTGCGACTTACTTCTACGAGCAGTACTTC	CASSLAATYFYEQYF
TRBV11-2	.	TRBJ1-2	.	TGTGCCAGCGCCCGGGGGGCGGGGAATTACTATGGCTACACCTTC	CASARGAGNYYGYTF
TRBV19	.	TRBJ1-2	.	TGTGCCAGTAGACGGGGGGCAGTCTATGGCTACACCTTC	CASRRGAVYGYTF
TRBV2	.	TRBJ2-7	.	TGTGCCAGCTTACCCGTTTCGACAGGAGAGGCCTACGAGCAGTACTTC	CASLPVSTGEAYEQYF
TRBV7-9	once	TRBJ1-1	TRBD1	TGTGCCAGCAGCTCCAGGGGGCAGGGGACTGAAGCTTTCTTT	CASSSRGQGTEAFF
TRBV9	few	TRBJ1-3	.	TGTGCCAGCAGCGTAGAGGGACAAATCTCTGGAAACACCATATATTTT	CASSVEGQISGNTIYF
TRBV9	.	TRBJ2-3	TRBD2	TGTGCCAGCAACGACCTGAGAGGGAGTAGCGGGGGGAGCACAGATACGCAGTATTTT	CASNDLRGSSGGSTDTQYF
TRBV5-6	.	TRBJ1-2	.	.	CASSWGQGAVGYPF
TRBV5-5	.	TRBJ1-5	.	TGTGCCAGCAGCTTGGGGACAGAGTATAGCAATCAGCCCCAGCATTTT	CASSLGTEYSNQPQHF
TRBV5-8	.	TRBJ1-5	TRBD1	TGTGCCAGCAGCTTCGACAGGGGGGATCAGCCCCAGCATTTT	CASSFDRGDQPQHF
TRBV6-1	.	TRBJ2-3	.	TGTGCCAGCAGTGGATCAGTTCCCGATACGCAGTATTTT	CASSGSVPDTQYF
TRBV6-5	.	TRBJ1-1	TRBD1	TGTGCCAGCAGTTCGACAGGGACTGGGATGAACACTGAAGCTTTCTTT	CASSSTGTGMNTEAFF
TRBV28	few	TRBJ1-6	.	TGTGCCAGCCGGGGAAGAAATTCACCCCTCCACTTT	CASRGRNSPLHF
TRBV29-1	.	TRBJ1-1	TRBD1	TGCAGCGGGGGGACAGCGAACACTGAAGCTTTCTTT	CSGGTANTEAFF
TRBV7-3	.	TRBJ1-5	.	TGTGCCAGCAGCTTGGCTAGCAATCAGCCCCAGCATTTT	CASSLASNQPQHF
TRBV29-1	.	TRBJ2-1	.	TGCAGCGAGAGACGGACAGCAAGCTCCTACAATGAGCAGTTCTTC	CSERRTASSYNEQFF
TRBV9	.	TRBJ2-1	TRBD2	TGTGCCAGCAGCGTAGGGCTAGCGGGGGCTAACAATGAGCAGTTCTTC	CASSVGLAGANNEQFF
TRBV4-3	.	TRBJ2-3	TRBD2	TGCGCCAGCAGCTTAGCGGGGGGGTTAACAGATACGCAGTATTTT	CASSLAGGLTDTQYF
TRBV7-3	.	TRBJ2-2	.	TGTGCCAGCAGTTTTGACAGGATAGGCACCGGGGAGCTGTTTTTT	CASSFDRIGTGELFF
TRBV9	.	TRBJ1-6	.	TGTGCCAGCAGCGTAGGGGCTAGGGGTGCGAATTCACCCCTCCACTTT	CASSVGARGANSPLHF
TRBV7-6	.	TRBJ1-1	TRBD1	TGTGCCAGCAGCTTACAGGGGGGTGGGACTGAAGCTTTCTTT	CASSLQGGGTEAFF
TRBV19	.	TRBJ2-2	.	TGTGCCAGTAGTATAGATCAAGGGGTTGGGGAGCTGTTTTTT	CASSIDQGVGELFF
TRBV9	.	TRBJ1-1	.	TGTGCCAGCAGCGTAGGAATCGGAGGGTACACTGAAGCTTTCTTT	CASSVGIGGYTEAFF
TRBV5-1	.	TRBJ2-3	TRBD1	TGCGCCAGCAGCGCCGCCCCGGGGACAGGTGGCACAGATACGCAGTATTTT	CASSAAPGTGGTDTQYF
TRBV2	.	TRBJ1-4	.	TGTGCCAGCAGTATCAGGGGACGGAATAATGAAAAACTGTTTTTT	CASSIRGRNNEKLFF
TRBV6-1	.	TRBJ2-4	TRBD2	TGTGCCAGCAGTGAAGCGCTTCCGGCGGGGGGAACCAAAAACATTCAGTACTTC	CASSEALPAGGTKNIQYF
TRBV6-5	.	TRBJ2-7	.	TGTGCCAGCAGTTCACCGGGACGGGGGTCCTACGAGCAGTACTTC	CASSSPGRGSYEQYF
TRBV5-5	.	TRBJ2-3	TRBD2	TGTGCCAGCAGCTCGCACGGCGGGAGGGCCGGGGGCACAGATACGCAGTATTTT	CASSSHGGRAGGTDTQYF
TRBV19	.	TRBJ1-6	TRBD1	TGTGCCAGTAGTACCACCCAGGGGGCCGCCCTCCACTTT	CASSTTQGAALHF
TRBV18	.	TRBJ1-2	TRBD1	TGTGCCAGCTCACCAGACAGGGAGAGGTCGAGGGGCTACACCTTC	CASSPDRERSRGYTF
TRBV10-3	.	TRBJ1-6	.	TGTGCCATCAGTGTGGACGGGCAGGGATCACCCCTCAACTTT	CAISVDGQGSPLNF
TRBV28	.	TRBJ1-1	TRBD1	TGTGCCAGCAGTTCGGCCGGGACAGGCAGGGGCACTGAAGCTTTCTTT	CASSSAGTGRGTEAFF
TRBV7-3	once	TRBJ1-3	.	TGTGCCAGCAGCCTACTCGGGCCAGGGAACTCTGGAAACACCATATATTTT	CASSLLGPGNSGNTIYF
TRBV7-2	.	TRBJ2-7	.	TGTGCCAGCAGCTCGGGTCGTGGTGATTTCCTACGCGAGCAGTACTTC	CASSSGRGDFLREQYF
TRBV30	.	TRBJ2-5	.	TGTGCCTGGAGTTCGGTCTCCGGAGTGGGGACCCAGTACTTC	CAWSSVSGVGTQYF
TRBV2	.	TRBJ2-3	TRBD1	TGTGCCAGCAGTTCACAGGGGGCTGTAGCAGATACGCAGTATTTT	CASSSQGAVADTQYF
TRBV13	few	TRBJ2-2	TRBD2	TGTGCCAGCAGCGCTCGGGGGGTGAACACCGGGGAGCTGTTTTTT	CASSARGVNTGELFF
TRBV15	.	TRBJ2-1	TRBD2	TGTGCCACCAGCAGAGTAGGCGGGAGGAGGGGGAATGAGCAGTTCTTC	CATSRVGGRRGNEQFF